One and the same sample provided the 9 T cell receptor beta chains below, sequenced in a study of cytomegalovirus exposure and HLA in healthy donors. Amplification used 60 Vbeta primers and 13 Jbeta primers. Assay used: immunoSEQ multiplex PCR; TCRdb lists only in-frame clones, some missing. The data contain 150,000 or so clones, about four fifths of them singletons. Sequencing used PBMCs. The receptor source for this set is a man aged 30 to 39 in good health and CMV-seronegative.

V and J are TRBV5-1 and TRBJ1-3; D may be TRBD1 (6 bases). Trimming stripped 3 bases from V and 2 bases from J, with 12 bases between. In germline, CDR1 is SGHRS, CDR2 YFSETQ. The CDR3 sequence is 15 residues long. The CDR3 spells CASSSDRITGNTIYF. CDR3 in DNA: TGCGCCAGCAGCTCGGACAGAATAACTGGAAACACCATATATTTT.

The chain recombines TRBV7-9 with TRBJ2-1; the match to TRBD1 covers 11 bases. The CDR3 has 15 residues. V was pared by 6 bases and J by 8 bases, with 9 bases of the junction left unmatched. Germline-derived CDR1 and CDR2 are SEHNR and FQNEAQ (reference sequence). The CDR3 coding sequence is TGTGCCAGCAGTTTGGGACAGGGGGTGTTCTATGAGCAGTTCTTC. Amino acids: CASSLGQGVFYEQFF.

V gene TRBV4-2 combines with J gene TRBJ1-1, with D possibly matching TRBD1 (5 bases). V shed 0 bases and J shed 6 bases, with 14 bases lying between them. The CDR3 is 15 amino acids. Germline V gives CDR1 LGHNA, CDR2 YNFKEQ. The CDR3 coding sequence is TGTGCCAGCAGCCAAGATATCATCAGGGTCCCTGAAGCTTTCTTT. Its translation: CASSQDIIRVPEAFF.

The genes are TRBV18 and TRBJ2-1; D is perhaps TRBD2 (5 bases). The CDR3 runs 15 residues. V was shortened by 2 bases and J by 4 bases, with 12 bases between the two germline ends. CDR1 is KGHSH and CDR2 is LQKENI in the germline V gene. CDR3 nucleotides: TGTGCCAGCTCACCAGTTCAAACGGGGTACAATGAGCAGTTCTTC. Its protein product is CASSPVQTGYNEQFF.

Only a few counts were recorded for this clone. The rearrangement joins TRBV5-1 to TRBJ1-3; unclear D gene. From germline, CDR1 is SGHRS and CDR2 YFSETQ. The CDR3 is 16 residues long. Trimming took off 4 bases at V and 0 bases at J, with 14 bases between the two ends. The CDR3 region is CASSPTGGISGNTIYF. The CDR3, as DNA: TGCGCCAGCAGCCCTACCGGAGGGATCTCTGGAAACACCATATATTTT.

The V call is TRBV19, the J call TRBJ2-7, with 10 positions matching TRBD2. CDR3 length equals 16 residues. Looked up from germline, CDR1 is LNHDA and CDR2 is SQIVND (reference sequence). J lost 7 bases, V lost 5 bases, and 14 bases had no gene match. CDR3 nucleotide sequence: TGTGCCAGTAGTTTATTAGCGGGAGGTCATTACGATGAGCAGTACTTC. Translation: CASSLLAGGHYDEQYF.

The genes are TRBV21-1 and TRBJ1-5; the table calls TRBD1, which could not be checked here. TRBV21-1 is deemed a pseudogene. This CDR3 contains 15 residues. CDR3 in amino acids: CASSKLLTGGQPQHF. Here the CDR3 DNA reads TGTGCCAGCAGCAAATTGTTGACAGGCGGTCAGCCCCAGCATTTT.

This rearrangement joins TRBV30 to TRBJ2-1; a possible D gene is TRBD1 (6 bases). The ends were cut back, 0 bases at V and 5 bases at J, with 11 bases in the middle. The germline gives CDR1 GTSNPN, CDR2 SVGIG (reference sequence). The CDR3 loop spans 14 amino acids. For the CDR3, the DNA is TGTGCCTGGAGTGTTGGGGGCGACAACAATGAGCAGTTCTTC. Translating it yields CAWSVGGDNNEQFF.

The chain employs TRBV5-1 and TRBJ2-7; D is possibly TRBD2 (6 bases). Between the trimmed V and J ends, which lost 0 bases and 2 bases, there was a span of 9 bases. The CDR3 length is 14 residues. Germline CDR1 SGHRS, CDR2 YFSETQ. The CDR3 region is CASSLVGEAYEQYF. CDR3 nucleotide sequence: TGCGCCAGCAGCTTGGTAGGGGAGGCCTACGAGCAGTACTTC.